Here is one T cell receptor (beta chain) with its context. Per the original data handling: Researchers report that nucleated cell counts were estimated from reference gene primer amplification. Clones were sequenced by immunoSEQ multiplex PCR, and TCRdb holds only the in-frame ones, with some missing. The DNA gave D and trimming, while V, J and clone size come from that table. The sample has about 340,000 clones, about 86% seen once. The V gene lost 4 bases and the J gene lost 4 bases, with 17 bases spanning the gap. CDR1 MNHEY and CDR2 SVGEGT come from the germline V gene. This CDR3 is built from 16 residues. This entry belongs to a study of blood T cell repertoires in COVID-19. Turning to the study itself: COVID-19 samples from acute and convalescent phases originated in the United States, Italy and Spain. From T cells, B-cell-depleted T cells, or PBMCs came the material, which was cDNA or gDNA.

Those enrolled, adults aged roughly 18 to 90 years, came from about two dozen US areas. This chain uses TRBV6-2 or TRBV6-3 with TRBJ2-1, with D perhaps TRBD2 (6 bases). This receptor was obtained from a woman aged 40 to 50 with acute COVID-19. The specimen was PBMCs or T cells enriched from blood (not recorded which). The CDR3 reads CASSSRERVDYNEQFF. The CDR3, as DNA: TGTGCCAGCAGTTCAAGAGAGCGGGTCGATTACAATGAGCAGTTCTTC.